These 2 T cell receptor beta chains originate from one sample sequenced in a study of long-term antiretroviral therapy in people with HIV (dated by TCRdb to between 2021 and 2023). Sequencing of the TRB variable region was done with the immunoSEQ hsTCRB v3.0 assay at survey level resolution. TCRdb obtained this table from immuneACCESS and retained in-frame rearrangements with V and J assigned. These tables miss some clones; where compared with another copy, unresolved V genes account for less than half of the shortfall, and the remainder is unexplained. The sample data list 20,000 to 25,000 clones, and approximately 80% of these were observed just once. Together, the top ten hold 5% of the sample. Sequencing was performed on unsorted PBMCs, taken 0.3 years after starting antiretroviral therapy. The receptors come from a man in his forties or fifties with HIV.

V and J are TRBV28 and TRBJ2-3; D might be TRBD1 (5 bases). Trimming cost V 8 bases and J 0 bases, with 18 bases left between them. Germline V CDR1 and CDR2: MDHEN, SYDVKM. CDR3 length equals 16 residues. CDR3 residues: CASPPQGTASTDTQYF. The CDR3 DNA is TGTGCCAGCCCCCCCCAGGGAACGGCTAGCACAGATACGCAGTATTTT.

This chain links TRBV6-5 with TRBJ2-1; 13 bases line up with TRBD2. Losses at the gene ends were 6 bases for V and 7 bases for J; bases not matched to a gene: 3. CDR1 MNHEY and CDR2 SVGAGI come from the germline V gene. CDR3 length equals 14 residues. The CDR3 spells CASRWTSGSNEQFF. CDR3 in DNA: TGTGCCAGCAGGTGGACTAGCGGGAGTAATGAGCAGTTCTTC.